One T cell receptor beta chain is described in this entry. These data originate in a study of blood T cell repertoires in COVID-19. As for the study in general: Sites in the United States, Italy and Spain provided acute and convalescent COVID-19 samples. The cDNA or gDNA used as material had been derived from T cells, B-cell-depleted T cells, or PBMCs.

The CDR3 extends over 16 amino acids. Trimming pared 1 base from V and 0 bases from J, leaving 11 bases between. CDR1 is SGDLS, CDR2 YYNGEE, per germline. As processed by the authors: Estimated nucleated cell counts came from reference gene primer amplification. The table came from immunoSEQ multiplex PCR; TCRdb's copy has only in-frame clones and leaves some out. Clone size and the V and J calls come from that table; the DNA yielded D and trimming. This table has roughly 60,000 clones, approximately 82% appearing once. The V and J genes are TRBV9 and TRBJ1-3; tentative D call: TRBD1 (5 bases). This TCR was recovered from a man aged 60 to 75 with acute or convalescent COVID-19. Source material: peripheral blood. The chain's CDR3 is CASSVYSGGSGNTIYF. CDR3 bases: TGTGCCAGCAGCGTATATTCGGGGGGCTCTGGAAACACCATATATTTT.